This note documents a single T cell receptor (beta chain) sequence. As originally analysed: Estimation of nucleated cell counts was performed using reference gene primer amplification. Produced via immunoSEQ multiplex PCR; TCRdb's table is partial and in-frame only. The DNA was the basis for D and trimming; V, J and clone size are from that table. The sample contains under 300,000 clones, about nine tenths of which appear only once. Assignment of participants to cohorts was predicated upon participant-reported clinical history. Cohort 3 donors counted as recovered after two negative PCRs, clearance, or resolved symptoms. The record originates from a study of blood T cell repertoires in COVID-19. Study background: There were acute and convalescent COVID-19 samples, and they came from the United States, Italy and Spain.

The origin of this receptor is a woman in her 40s who had recovered from COVID-19. Specimen: PBMCs or T cells enriched from blood (not recorded which).

The CDR3 region is CASSQGALSLYEQYF. The CDR3 nucleotides are TGTGCCAGCAGCCAGGGGGCATTATCCCTCTACGAGCAGTACTTC. The gene calls are TRBV11-2 and TRBJ2-7; 8 bases are a match to TRBD1. V dropped 5 bases and J dropped 3; count of bases not matched to a gene: 9. Germline CDR1 is SGHAT and CDR2 is FQNNGV. The CDR3 extends over 15 amino acids.